The sequence of this TCR beta chain was determined in a study of blood T cell repertoires in COVID-19. Study context: Samples came from the United States, Italy and Spain, spanning acute and convalescent COVID-19. Sources were T cells, B-cell-depleted T cells, or PBMCs; the material itself was cDNA or gDNA.

Under the authors' procedure: The authors estimated nucleated cell counts from reference gene primer amplification. The method was immunoSEQ multiplex PCR; TCRdb's version includes in-frame clones alone and lacks a portion of them. That table furnishes V, J and clone size, whereas the DNA furnished D and trimming. The repertoire includes around 270,000 clones, roughly 84% of them detected once, and 4.2% sits in the top ten. Looked up from germline, CDR1 is GTSNPN and CDR2 is SVGIG (reference sequence). The CDR3 is made up of 16 amino acids. Trimming pared 1 base from V and 4 bases from J, leaving 19 bases between.

This sequence originates from a man in his sixties with acute or convalescent COVID-19. The V call is TRBV30, the J call TRBJ1-2; tentative D call: TRBD1 (5 bases). The source material was peripheral blood. In DNA form, the CDR3 reads TGTGCCTGGAGTGACCTGACCCCCCTGGGGGGCTATGGCTACACCTTC. It yields the protein CAWSDLTPLGGYGYTF.